Given below is one T cell receptor (beta chain) in context. This clone's antigen is unknown. No clone much larger than this one lies a single base away; base qualities are absent. Distinct nucleotide sequences in the sample also encode this CDR3. The sample originates from a study of blood T cell repertoires in COVID-19 (dated by TCRdb to 2019 to 2021). In terms of the full investigation: The collaborator samples originated in the United States, Italy and Spain and spanned the acute and convalescent phases of COVID-19. The prospective study material was composed of cDNA or gDNA derived from T cells, B-cell-depleted T cells, or PBMCs. Deeply sampled blood TCRbeta repertoires from subjects exposed to, actively infected with, or recovered from COVID-19 were included in the dataset. The repertoires were made available in a free public database intended to serve as a resource for research on the immune response to SARS-CoV-2. The samples were drawn from two sources: the first 160 participants of the ongoing ImmuneRACE study, and fewer than 1,500 subjects contributed by 6 global collaborators. Sample metadata almost always included a de-identified subject ID, COVID-19 status, age in years and sex. Where available, HLA class I and class II types were obtained from metadata supplied by the sample provider rather than from assay-based typing. Points the paper makes about the study in general: The quantity of clinical and demographic metadata differed by source and by participant and was supplied without curation.

V is reduced by 2 bases and J by 1 base, leaving a spacing of 8 bases between them. For CDR1 and CDR2, the germline V gene lists MNHEY and SVGAGI. The CDR3 runs 14 amino acids, cysteine and phenylalanine included. Just CDR3 DNA is preserved here, 42 bases in frame from base 1. In the prospective study, participants were roughly 18 to 95 years old, resided in about two dozen geographic areas of the United States, and were enrolled through a virtual design. Cohort assignment in the prospective study relied on participant-reported clinical history from a screening survey and a study questionnaire. ImmuneRACE Cohort 3 recovered participants were defined by two consecutive negative NP/OP PCR tests, healthcare professional clearance, or symptom resolution. In the prospective study, whole blood, serum and a nasopharyngeal or oropharyngeal swab were collected from each participant by mobile phlebotomists. Prospective study participants could optionally give additional blood draws and questionnaires over an approximately two-month period. Before DNA extraction, blood samples from the prospective study were shipped at room temperature or frozen.

TCRbeta CDR3 regions were amplified from genomic DNA by means of the immunoSEQ Assay, a bias-controlled multiplex PCR. The published analysis was carried out like this. Within the assay, amplification of reference gene primers was used to estimate how many nucleated cells each sample contained. Sequence reads were collapsed and filtered to measure the absolute abundance of every unique TCRbeta CDR3 rearrangement. For each sample, productive Simpson clonality was calculated by taking the square root of Simpson's diversity index across productive rearrangements. Not all clones reach the TCRdb copy of this immuneACCESS table, which keeps in-frame sequences only. Checked studies attribute under half of the gap to unresolved V genes and leave the rest unexplained. V and J calls and clone size are as listed in that table; D and trimming were resolved from the DNA. For this sample there are some 300,000 clones; more than 85% appear just once. More than 0.8% of the sample goes to the ten largest clones.

What was sequenced was PBMCs or T cells enriched from blood (not recorded which). The chain couples TRBV6-5 to TRBJ2-5; matching of 6 bases hints at TRBD1 as the D gene. This receptor was obtained from a woman in her 30s who had recovered from COVID-19. The DNA sequence is as follows: TGTGCCAGCAGTTACGGGGGCACCCAAGAGACCCAGTACTTC. This gives the protein CASSYGGTQETQYF.